The clone carrying this TCR beta chain was counted at least ten times. Its cognate antigen is unknown. This sample stems from a study of identical twins. Study-level findings and limits: Insertions ran lower in abundant cord blood beta clonotypes, though not in memory repertoires.

Template switching (which added a universal primer site) was used, and cDNA carried unique molecular identifiers. Using its own MiXCR run on the 5' RACE reads, TCRdb lists one record per CDR3 protein. The sample lists 200,000 or so distinct CDR3 sequences, around 15% occurring once. CDR3 length: 14 residues. V was pared by 1 base and J by 4 bases, with 10 bases between. Germline-derived CDR1 and CDR2 are MNHNS and SASEGT. These same data were also listed under a study on T cells expressing NK-cell markers.

Sequencing input: CD8+ T cells sorted from blood. This sequence joins TRBV6-1 and TRBJ2-5; tentative D call: TRBD1 (6 bases). The TCR originated in a woman aged 18-29 years in good health. CDR3 in amino acids: CASSEGAGAETQYF. The CDR3 DNA reads as TGTGCCAGCAGTGAAGGGGCAGGGGCAGAGACCCAGTACTTC.